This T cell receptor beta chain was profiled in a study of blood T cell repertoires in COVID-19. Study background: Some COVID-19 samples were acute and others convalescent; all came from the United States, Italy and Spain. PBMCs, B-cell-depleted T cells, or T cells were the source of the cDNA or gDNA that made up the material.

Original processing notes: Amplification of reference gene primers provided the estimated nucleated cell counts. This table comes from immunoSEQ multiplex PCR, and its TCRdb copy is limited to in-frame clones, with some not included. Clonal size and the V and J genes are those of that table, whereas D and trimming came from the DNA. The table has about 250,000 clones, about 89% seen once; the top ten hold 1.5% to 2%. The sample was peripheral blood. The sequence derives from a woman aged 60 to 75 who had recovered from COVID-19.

The CDR3 here is CASSPTGTDVFLEQYF. CDR3 bases: TGTGCCAGCAGCCCTACCGGGACTGACGTCTTTCTAGAGCAGTACTTC. The genes are TRBV7-3 and TRBJ2-7, with a weak D call TRBD2 (6 bases). CDR3 length: 16 amino acids. Trimming cost V 5 bases and J 7 bases, with 24 bases left between them. Per germline, CDR1 SGHTA and CDR2 FQGTGA.